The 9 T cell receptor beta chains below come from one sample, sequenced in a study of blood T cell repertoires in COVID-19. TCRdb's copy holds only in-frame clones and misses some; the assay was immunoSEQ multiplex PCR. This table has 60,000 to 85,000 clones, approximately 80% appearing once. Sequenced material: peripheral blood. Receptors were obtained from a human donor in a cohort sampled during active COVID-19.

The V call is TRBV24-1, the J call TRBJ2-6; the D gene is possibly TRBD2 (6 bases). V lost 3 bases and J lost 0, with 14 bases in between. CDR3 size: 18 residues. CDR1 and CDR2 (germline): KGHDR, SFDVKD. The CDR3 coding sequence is TGTGCCACCAGTGATGCGGGACGCATTAACTCTGGGGCCAACGTCCTGACTTTC. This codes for CATSDAGRINSGANVLTF.

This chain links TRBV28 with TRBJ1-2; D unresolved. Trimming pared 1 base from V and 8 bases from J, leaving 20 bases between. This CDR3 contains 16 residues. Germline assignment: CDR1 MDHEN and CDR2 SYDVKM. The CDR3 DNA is TGTGCCAGCAGTTTATACCCCCCGCGGGCTTCGGGGGGCTACACCTTC. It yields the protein CASSLYPPRASGGYTF.

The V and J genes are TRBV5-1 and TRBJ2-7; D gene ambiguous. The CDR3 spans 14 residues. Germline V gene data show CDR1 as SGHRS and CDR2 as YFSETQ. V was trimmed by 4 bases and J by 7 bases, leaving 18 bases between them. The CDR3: CASSSDGKSDEQYF. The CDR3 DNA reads TGCGCCAGCAGCAGCGACGGTAAAAGTGATGAGCAGTACTTC.

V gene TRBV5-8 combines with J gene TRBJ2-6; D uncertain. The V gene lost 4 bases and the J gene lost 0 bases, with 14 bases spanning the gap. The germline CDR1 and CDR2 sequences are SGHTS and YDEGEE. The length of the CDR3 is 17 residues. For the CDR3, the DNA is TGTGCCAGCAGCCCCGACGGAACTATCTCTGGGGCCAACGTCCTGACTTTC. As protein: CASSPDGTISGANVLTF.

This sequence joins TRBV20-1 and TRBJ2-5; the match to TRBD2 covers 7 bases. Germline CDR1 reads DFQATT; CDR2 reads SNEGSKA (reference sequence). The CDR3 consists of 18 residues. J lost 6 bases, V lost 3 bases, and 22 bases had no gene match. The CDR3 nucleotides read TGCAGTGCTAGTTCCCTGACTGAGGGTGGCGGGAGTGTGAAGACCCAGTACTTC. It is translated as CSASSLTEGGGSVKTQYF.

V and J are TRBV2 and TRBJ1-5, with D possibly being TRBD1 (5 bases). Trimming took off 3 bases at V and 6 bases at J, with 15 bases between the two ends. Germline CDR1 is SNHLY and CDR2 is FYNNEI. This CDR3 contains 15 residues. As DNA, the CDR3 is TGTGCCAGCAGTGAGTGGCAGGGCGGGGGTCAGCCCCAGCATTTT. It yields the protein CASSEWQGGGQPQHF.

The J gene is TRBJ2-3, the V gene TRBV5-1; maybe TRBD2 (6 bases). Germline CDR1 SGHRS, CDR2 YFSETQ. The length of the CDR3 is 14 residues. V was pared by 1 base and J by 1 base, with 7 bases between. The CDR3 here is CASSLSGGTDTQYF. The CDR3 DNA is TGCGCCAGCAGCTTGTCGGGGGGCACAGATACGCAGTATTTT.

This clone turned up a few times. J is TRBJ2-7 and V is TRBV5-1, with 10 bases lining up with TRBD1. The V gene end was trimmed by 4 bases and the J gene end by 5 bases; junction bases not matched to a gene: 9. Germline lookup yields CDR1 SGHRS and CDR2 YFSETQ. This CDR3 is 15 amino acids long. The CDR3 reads CASSRDGDRGHEQYF. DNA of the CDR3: TGCGCCAGCAGCCGGGACGGGGACAGGGGCCACGAGCAGTACTTC.

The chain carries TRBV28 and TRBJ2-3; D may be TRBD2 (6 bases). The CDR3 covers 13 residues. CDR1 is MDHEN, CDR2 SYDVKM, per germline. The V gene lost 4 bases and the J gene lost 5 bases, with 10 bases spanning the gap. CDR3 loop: CASSSGGVDTQYF. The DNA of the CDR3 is TGTGCCAGCAGTTCCGGAGGGGTAGATACGCAGTATTTT.